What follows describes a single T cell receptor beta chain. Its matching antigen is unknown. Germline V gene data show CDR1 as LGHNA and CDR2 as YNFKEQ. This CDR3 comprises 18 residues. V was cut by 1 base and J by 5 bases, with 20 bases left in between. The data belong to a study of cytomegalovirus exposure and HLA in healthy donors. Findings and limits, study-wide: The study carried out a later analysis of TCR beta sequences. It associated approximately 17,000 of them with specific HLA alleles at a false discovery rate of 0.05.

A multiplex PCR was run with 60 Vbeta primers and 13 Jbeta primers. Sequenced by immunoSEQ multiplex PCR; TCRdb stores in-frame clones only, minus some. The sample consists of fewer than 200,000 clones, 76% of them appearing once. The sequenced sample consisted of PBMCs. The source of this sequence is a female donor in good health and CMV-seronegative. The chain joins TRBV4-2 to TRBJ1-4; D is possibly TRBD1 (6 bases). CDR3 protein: CASSQAASSGRGNEKLFF. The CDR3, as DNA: TGTGCCAGCAGCCAAGCCGCGTCGTCTGGAAGGGGGAATGAAAAACTGTTTTTT.